This paragraph reports one TCR beta chain. Its target is unknown. The germline gives CDR1 SNHLY, CDR2 FYNNEI. V lost 7 bases, J lost 8 bases, and 29 bases lay in between. CDR3 length equals 17 residues. This entry is derived from a study of OX40 agonist ivuxolimab in advanced cancers. Findings and caveats of the study: Some nonresponders likewise displayed low normalized T-cell clonal expansion.

The assay was immunoSEQ multiplex PCR, and TCRdb's table has in-frame clones only and misses some. This table has tens of thousands of clones, about 90% appearing once. Sequences were derived from CD4+ or CD8+ T cells sorted from blood, sampled in a trial of the OX40 agonist ivuxolimab. This chain connects TRBV2 to TRBJ1-1; D gene uncertain. This clonotype originated in an adult with an advanced solid tumor such as melanoma, head and neck, liver or kidney cancer. CDR3 loop: CASKPPQLSSDRGEAFF. In nucleotides, the CDR3 is TGTGCCAGCAAACCCCCCCAACTGTCCTCGGACCGAGGCGAAGCTTTCTTT.